These 3 T cell receptor beta chains came from one sample sequenced in a study of T cell responses to AZD1222 COVID-19 vaccine. The repertoire was sequenced with immunoSEQ multiplex PCR; TCRdb's copy has only in-frame clones and lacks some. The sample holds over 130,000 clones, about nine tenths seen once. The sample was peripheral blood, taken on day 0 of AZD1222 vaccination. Every receptor here comes from an adult in good health.

The J gene is TRBJ1-1, the V gene TRBV11-2; 7 bases are shared with TRBD1. V was clipped by 2 bases and J by 5 bases; unmatched bases: 17. CDR1 is SGHAT and CDR2 is FQNNGV in the germline V gene. The CDR3 totals 18 residues. The CDR3 region is CASSLRSLDRQGGTEAFF. Here the CDR3 DNA reads TGTGCCAGCAGCTTACGATCGCTCGATCGACAGGGTGGGACTGAAGCTTTCTTT.

The J gene is TRBJ2-3, the V gene TRBV6-6; 16 nucleotides match TRBD2. After removal of 8 bases from V and 14 bases from J, the junction contained 16 bases not matched to a gene. Per germline, CDR1 MNHNY and CDR2 SVGAGI (reference sequence). The CDR3 extends over 16 amino acids. In nucleotides, the CDR3 is TGTGCCAGCTGGGGGACTAGCGGGAGGGGAAACCCTTTGCTGTATTTT. Residues: CASWGTSGRGNPLLYF.

The chain uses TRBV4-2 and TRBJ2-7; possibly TRBD2 for D (6 bases). Germline V gene sequence: CDR1 LGHNA, CDR2 YNFKEQ. V lost 5 bases, J lost 2 bases, and 13 bases lay in between. There are 14 residues in the CDR3. CDR3 coding DNA: TGTGCCAGCAGCGATGGCGGGGACCCCTACGAGCAGTACTTC. Amino acids: CASSDGGDPYEQYF.